Shown below are 28 T cell receptor beta chains from a single sample sequenced in a study of breast tumors, draining lymph nodes, adjacent tissues. TCRdb recomputed calls from the multiplex PCR reads with MiXCR, one row per CDR3 protein. This repertoire shows about 140,000 distinct CDR3 sequences, about 33% found once; its top ten account for 2.3%. Breast cancer patients provided tissue from their axillary draining lymph nodes. Sequenced material: axillary lymph node tissue. The receptors stem from a female donor with breast cancer. Some clones in this sample may be carry-over from other donors' samples.

The sample holds many counts of this clonotype. The chain recombines TRBV12-3 or TRBV12-4 with TRBJ2-1, with D possibly matching TRBD2 (5 bases). The ends were cut back, 6 bases at V and 0 bases at J, with 12 bases in the middle. The CDR3 runs 15 residues. In nucleotides, the CDR3 is TGTGCCAGCAGGGGAGACCGGAGCTCCTACAATGAGCAGTTCTTC. It yields the protein CASRGDRSSYNEQFF.

Points on this clonotype: A read error is possible here, since a much larger clone lies one base away. The rearrangement links TRBV3-1 to TRBJ2-5, with D perhaps TRBD1 or TRBD2 (7 bases each). This CDR3 comprises 16 residues. Per the germline V gene, CDR1 is LGHDT and CDR2 is YNNKEL (reference sequence). This CDR3 is CPSSQEGASGRETQYF. The CDR3 DNA reads as TGTCCCAGCAGCCAAGAGGGGGCTAGCGGCAGGGAGACCCAGTACTTC.

This clonotype was detected many times. A much bigger clone sits one base away, suggesting this may be a read error. This chain uses TRBV11-2 with TRBJ1-6; TRBD1 agrees at 7 bases. J gave up 10 bases and V 0 bases, and 6 bases lay outside the gene matches. Germline loops: CDR1 SGHAT, CDR2 FQNNGV. The CDR3 runs to 15 residues. The CDR3 DNA reads TGTGCCAGCAGCTTAGAAGGACAGGCTTACTCACCCCTCCACTTT. Protein product: CASSLEGQAYSPLHF.

The rearrangement uses TRBV5-1 and TRBJ2-7; perhaps TRBD2 as D (6 bases). The CDR3 has 14 amino acids. The V and J ends lost 0 bases and 5 bases respectively, with 12 bases between them. Germline loops: CDR1 SGHRS, CDR2 YFSETQ. The CDR3 bases are TGCGCCAGCAGCTTGGGCGGGACGGGGAACGAGCAGTACTTC. The encoded protein is CASSLGGTGNEQYF.

This clonotype appeared many times. This chain links TRBV6-5 with TRBJ2-1; D perhaps matches TRBD1 (6 bases). This CDR3 is 15 amino acids long. Germline V gene data show CDR1 as MNHEY and CDR2 as SVGAGI. Trimming cost V 7 bases and J 2 bases, with 15 bases left between them. The CDR3 is CASTRPGTPYNEQFF. CDR3 in DNA: TGTGCCAGCACCAGACCCGGGACACCCTACAATGAGCAGTTCTTC.

This clonotype appeared many times. The chain links TRBV10-2 to TRBJ1-5, with a weak D call TRBD1 (6 bases). The CDR3 has 15 residues. Trimming removed 0 bases from V and 3 bases from J, with 9 bases in between. CDR1 is WSHSY and CDR2 is SAAADI in the germline V gene. CDR3 bases: TGCGCCAGCAGTGAGTCGGACAGACACAATCAGCCCCAGCATTTT. It translates to CASSESDRHNQPQHF.

This clonotype was seen at least ten times. The gene calls are TRBV28 and TRBJ1-2; maybe TRBD1 (5 bases). The germline gives CDR1 MDHEN, CDR2 SYDVKM. The germline V and J ends were trimmed by 4 bases and 7 bases, with 7 bases remaining between them. The CDR3 has 11 residues. CDR3 DNA: TGTGCCAGCAGTTCAGGGTTTGGCTACACCTTC. Residues: CASSSGFGYTF.

The chain is built from TRBV20-1 and TRBJ1-2; 9 bases agree with TRBD1. This CDR3 region has 13 residues. V shed 5 bases, J shed 6 bases, and the junction held 7 bases outside the gene matches. In germline, CDR1 is DFQATT, CDR2 SNEGSKA (reference sequence). CDR3 amino acids: CSAGRRTGDGYTF. DNA for the CDR3: TGCAGTGCTGGCCGACGGACAGGGGATGGCTACACCTTC.

This clonotype has at least ten counts. The J gene is TRBJ1-6, the V gene TRBV6-6; D call uncertain. The CDR3 spans 15 residues. The V gene lost 1 base and the J gene lost 10 bases, with 14 bases spanning the gap. Germline assignment: CDR1 MNHNY and CDR2 SVGAGI (reference sequence). CDR3 in DNA: TGTGCCAGCAGTTACTTCGGAGGGCTTGAGTCACCCCTCCACTTT. This translates into CASSYFGGLESPLHF.

Many counts were recorded for this clonotype. A much larger clone is a single base away; this may be a read error. Written as DNA, the CDR3 is TGTGCCAGCAGCTTGGCCCGGCCGGGGGTCTTAACAGATACGCAGTATTTT. It encodes CASSLARPGVLTDTQYF. J is TRBJ2-3 and V is TRBV5-8; D might be TRBD2 (6 bases). V lost 0 bases and J lost 3, with 17 bases in between. Germline V CDR1 and CDR2: SGHTS, YDEGEE. There are 17 residues in the CDR3.

The CDR3 sequence is CASSAGTSGGTDTQYF. DNA for the CDR3: TGTGCCAGCAGCGCAGGGACTAGCGGGGGGACAGATACGCAGTATTTT. The chain is built from TRBV9 and TRBJ2-3; TRBD2 agrees at 15 bases. Unmatched junction bases numbered 2, after V lost 3 bases and J lost 3 bases. The CDR3 sequence is 16 residues long. Germline V gives CDR1 SGDLS, CDR2 YYNGEE.

As to this clonotype: This sequence may be a read error, since a much larger clone differs from it by one base. The genes are TRBV7-3 and TRBJ1-2; possible D gene TRBD1, 5 bases. Germline assignment: CDR1 SGHTA and CDR2 FQGTGA. The CDR3 totals 15 residues. Here the CDR3 DNA reads TGTGCCAGCAGCTTATGGGGCCTCCCTGACTATGGCTACCCCTTC. Translating it yields CASSLWGLPDYGYPF.

This clonotype was recorded many times. The V gene is TRBV5-1, the J gene TRBJ2-1; 10 nucleotides match TRBD2. Germline CDR1 is SGHRS and CDR2 is YFSETQ. The CDR3 extends over 19 amino acids. V was pared by 0 bases and J by 2 bases, with 11 bases of the junction left unmatched. DNA of the CDR3: TGCGCCAGCAGCTTGGTGGCTAGCGGGGGTCACCTTCCCTACAATGAGCAGTTCTTC. Protein product: CASSLVASGGHLPYNEQFF.

A note on this clonotype: Relative to the germline gene, one junction end is altered; a read error may explain this. This chain uses TRBV3-1 with TRBJ2-7; 10 bases align to TRBD2. This CDR3 spans 13 amino acids. Germline V gene data show CDR1 as LGHDT and CDR2 as YNNKEL (reference sequence). The CDR3 region is CAGSLLAGVEQYF. CDR3 nucleotides: TGCGCCGGCAGCCTCCTAGCGGGGGTAGAGCAGTACTTC.

Turning to this clonotype: Possible read error: a much larger clone is one base away. The J gene is TRBJ2-5, the V gene TRBV18; D remains unclear. The CDR3 extends over 13 amino acids. The germline gives CDR1 KGHSH, CDR2 LQKENI. Written as DNA, the CDR3 is TGTGCCAGCTCACCACCTTGGCAAGAGACCCGGTACTTC. Protein: CASSPPWQETRYF.

This clonotype was counted only a few times. This may be a read error, as it is one base from a much larger clone. The J gene is TRBJ1-5, the V gene TRBV20-1; D is possibly TRBD1 (6 bases). Germline V CDR1 and CDR2: DFQATT, SNEGSKA (reference sequence). CDR3 length equals 14 residues. Trimming removed 0 bases at V and 9 bases at J, with 15 bases between. This CDR3 is CSARDIGGYPPQHF. DNA of the CDR3: TGCAGTGCTAGAGATATAGGGGGGTATCCGCCCCAGCATTTT.

This clonotype was seen a handful of times. With a much larger clone just one base away, this may be a read error. The V and J genes are TRBV7-9 and TRBJ2-5, with 8 bases that match TRBD1. Germline V gene data show CDR1 as SEHNR and CDR2 as FQNEAQ (reference sequence). This CDR3 is built from 15 residues. The CDR3 DNA reads TGTGCCAGCAGCTCCCCAGGACAGGGATGGGAGACCCAGCACTTC. It encodes CASSSPGQGWETQHF.

This clonotype showed up many times. The V and J genes are TRBV6-5 and TRBJ2-1; D perhaps matches TRBD1 (7 bases). In germline, CDR1 is MNHEY, CDR2 SVGAGI. There are 17 residues in the CDR3. V gave up 2 bases and J gave up 4 bases, with 18 bases separating them. CDR3 bases: TGTGCCAGCAGTTACAGTCCCCCCAGGGGGGTTTACAATGAGCAGTTCTTC. Amino acids: CASSYSPPRGVYNEQFF.

This clonotype has a count of ten or more. The rearrangement uses TRBV6-1 and TRBJ2-5; 10 bases line up with TRBD2. The V gene's germline CDR1 is MNHNS and CDR2 SASEGT. This CDR3 has 15 amino acids. V lost 5 bases to trimming and J lost 1 base; unmatched junction nucleotides: 4. The CDR3 loop reads CASSSGGASQETQYF. The CDR3 nucleotides read TGTGCCAGCAGTAGCGGGGGGGCCTCCCAAGAGACCCAGTACTTC.

This clonotype was found many times. J is TRBJ1-6 and V is TRBV19; TRBD1 might be the D (6 bases). Germline assignment: CDR1 LNHDA and CDR2 SQIVND (reference sequence). V lost 5 bases and J 7 bases, leaving 12 bases between the germline ends. This CDR3 is 14 amino acids long. CDR3 bases: TGTGCCAGTAGTGTTGGACAGCTAAATTCACCCCTCCACTTT. Translated: CASSVGQLNSPLHF.

This clonotype was seen a handful of times. V is TRBV18 and J is TRBJ2-5, with 10 bases matching TRBD2. Germline trimming cut 3 bases from V and 0 bases from J; bases unmatched to any gene: 7. CDR3 length: 17 amino acids. Looked up from germline, CDR1 is KGHSH and CDR2 is LQKENI. DNA of the CDR3: TGTGCCAGCTCACCTCAGAGCGGGGGGGTGTACCAAGAGACCCAGTACTTC. Its translation: CASSPQSGGVYQETQYF.

This clonotype was seen at least ten times. The V call is TRBV2, the J call TRBJ1-2; no clear D gene. V dropped 3 bases and J dropped 0 bases, with 17 bases sitting between them. Germline CDR1 and CDR2: SNHLY and FYNNEI. The CDR3 consists of 17 residues. CDR3: CASSDQPVLGTNYGYTF. CDR3 in DNA: TGTGCCAGCAGTGATCAGCCTGTTTTGGGAACTAACTATGGCTACACCTTC.

This chain links TRBV11-2 with TRBJ2-5, with a possible D match to TRBD1 (6 bases). Germline CDR1 and CDR2: SGHAT and FQNNGV. The germline V and J ends were trimmed by 4 bases and 5 bases, with 17 bases remaining between them. This CDR3 contains 15 residues. CDR3 coding DNA: TGTGCCAGCAGCTCGACAGGAGCGCCGCGGGAGACCCAGTACTTC. As protein: CASSSTGAPRETQYF. The full variable domain, its missing parts supplied by reference TRBV11-2 and TRBJ2-5, is EAGVAQSPRYKIIEKRQSVAFWCNPISGHATLYWYQQILGQGPKLLIQFQNNGVVDDSQLPKDRFSAERLKGVDSTLKIQPAKLEDSAVYLCASSSTGAPRETQYFGPGTRLLVL.

About this clonotype itself: Since the CDR3 does not end with the conserved phenylalanine or tryptophan, this likely comes from a read error. This chain joins TRBV11-2 and TRBJ2-5, with D possibly matching TRBD1 (6 bases). Trimming took off 3 bases at V and 7 bases at J, with 12 bases between the two ends. This CDR3 contains 13 residues. Germline CDR1 reads SGHAT; CDR2 reads FQNNGV. This chain's CDR3 is CASSFGGEATQYL. CDR3 nucleotide sequence: TGTGCCAGCAGCTTTGGGGGCGAAGCGACCCAGTACCTC.

This clonotype was recorded once. This chain links TRBV6-5 with TRBJ2-3; 8 nucleotides agree with TRBD2. Germline V lookup: CDR1 MNHEY, CDR2 SVGAGI. After removal of 2 bases from V and 5 bases from J, the junction contained 9 bases not matched to a gene. There are 16 residues in the CDR3. CDR3 region: CASSYDPVAGLDTQYF. The CDR3 nucleotides read TGTGCCAGCAGTTACGACCCCGTAGCGGGGTTAGATACGCAGTATTTT.

This clonotype was recorded many times. A read error is possible here, since a much larger clone lies one base away. This rearrangement joins TRBV12-3 or TRBV12-4 to TRBJ2-3, with D tentatively TRBD1 (6 bases). This CDR3 has 16 amino acids. V was clipped by 3 bases and J by 2 bases, with 15 bases between them. CDR3 nucleotides: TGTGCCAGCAGTTTCAGCCCCACAGGGCTCACAGATACGCAGTATTTT. It specifies CASSFSPTGLTDTQYF.

A word on this clonotype: Since no conserved phenylalanine or tryptophan closes the CDR3, a read error is the likely cause. The rearrangement uses TRBV5-1 and TRBJ2-5, with 7 bases identical to TRBD2. The CDR3 consists of 17 residues. The germline V gene has CDR1 SGHRS and CDR2 YFSETQ. CDR3 protein: CASSPSGGTLEQETQYL. For the CDR3, the DNA is TGTGCCAGCAGCCCATCCGGGGGGACTTTGGAGCAAGAGACCCAGTACTTA.

A word on this clonotype: One base away lies a much larger clone, so this may be a sequencing read error. The chain is built from TRBV2 and TRBJ1-1, with D maybe TRBD1 (5 bases). The CDR3 is made up of 13 amino acids. Per the germline V gene, CDR1 is SNHLY and CDR2 is FYNNEI. The CDR3 sequence is CTSSGTETTEAFF. CDR3 DNA: TGTACCAGCAGTGGGACCGAAACCACTGAAGCTTTCTTT. Full variable domain (rest looked up from reference TRBV2 and TRBJ1-1): EPEVTQTPSHQVTQMGQEVILRCVPISNHLYFYWYRQILGQKVEFLVSFYNNEISEKSEIFDDQFSVERPDGSNFTLKIRSTKLEDSAMYFCTSSGTETTEAFFGQGTRLTVV.